The clone carrying this TCR beta chain has only one observation. Its cognate antigen is unknown. This record belongs to a study of T cell responses to AZD1222 COVID-19 vaccine. Points from the study as a whole: Elevations in Spike-specific TCR breadth and depth followed administration of two AZD1222 doses. Across the whole spike, CD4 TCRs peaked at regions 160-218 and 743-854. The donor cohort was predominantly white British with a female majority, and clonal diversity may have been underestimated. At baseline, just a handful of AZD1222 recipients tested seropositive.

Only in-frame clones appear in the TCRdb table, and some are missing; sequencing was by immunoSEQ multiplex PCR. Of approximately 190,000 clones detected, approximately 91% appear once; the ten largest clones hold roughly 0.98%. The CDR3 totals 15 residues. Germline V CDR1 and CDR2: LGHNA, YNFKEQ. With 2 bases clipped from V and 1 base from J, the junction kept 3 bases outside the gene matches. V gene TRBV4-2 combines with J gene TRBJ2-7; TRBD2 agrees at 9 bases. The source material was peripheral blood, sampled on day 0 of AZD1222 vaccination. The receptor's source is an adult in good health. This chain's CDR3 is CASSQFSGSSYEQYF. DNA of the CDR3: TGTGCCAGCAGCCAATTTAGCGGGAGTTCCTACGAGCAGTACTTC.